The source of this TCR beta chain is a study of blood T cells in healthy people across ages. For this clonotype: Its antigen is not identified.

For the second PCR, which ran for roughly 7 to 11 cycles, a sample-barcoded 5' primer and a J-beta primer mix were used. In TCRdb, the 5' RACE reads were re-called with MiXCR into one record per CDR3 protein. The sample contains about 780,000 distinct CDR3 sequences, about 42% of which appear only once. Study results and limitations: Possibly, changes in expanded clonotypes were confounded because donor CMV status was unknown. Percentage of naive T cells showed a strong correlation with TCR beta diversity. Per million T cells, the diversity of TCR beta decreased roughly linearly as age advanced.

CDR1 DFQATT and CDR2 SNEGSKA come from the germline V gene (reference sequence). Trimming pared 6 bases from V and 4 bases from J, leaving 16 bases between. The CDR3 has 14 residues. This chain uses TRBV20-1 with TRBJ2-1; a possible D gene is TRBD1 (5 bases). The sequenced sample consisted of blood. The origin of this receptor is a man older than 75 in good health. Here the CDR3 DNA reads TGCAGTGCCAGCGTGAACCGACAGTACAATGAGCAGTTCTTC. Translating it yields CSASVNRQYNEQFF.